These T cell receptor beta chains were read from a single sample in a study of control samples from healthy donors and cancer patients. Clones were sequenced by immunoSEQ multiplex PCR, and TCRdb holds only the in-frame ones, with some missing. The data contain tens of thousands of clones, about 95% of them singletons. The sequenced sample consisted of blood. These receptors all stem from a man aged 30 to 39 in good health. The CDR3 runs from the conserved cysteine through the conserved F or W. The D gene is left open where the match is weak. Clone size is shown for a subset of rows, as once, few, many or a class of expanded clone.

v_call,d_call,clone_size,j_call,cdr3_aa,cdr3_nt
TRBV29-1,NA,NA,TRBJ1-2,CSVETDSFYGYTF,TGCAGCGTTGAAACCGACAGTTTCTATGGCTACACCTTC
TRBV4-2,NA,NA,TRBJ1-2,CASSQDPIAGYGYTF,TGTGCCAGCAGCCAAGATCCGATAGCGGGCTATGGCTACACCTTC
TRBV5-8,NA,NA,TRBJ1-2,CASSLALGGRGYTF,TGTGCCAGCAGCTTGGCCCTCGGAGGGCGCGGCTACACCTTC
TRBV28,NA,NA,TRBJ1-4,CASSFGRGREKLFF,TGTGCCAGCAGTTTTGGCAGGGGCCGAGAAAAACTGTTTTTT
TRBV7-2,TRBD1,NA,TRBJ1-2,CASSLRGQPGWDYGYTF,TGTGCCAGCAGCTTAAGGGGGCAACCGGGGTGGGACTATGGCTACACCTTC
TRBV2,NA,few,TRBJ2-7,CASSPTPFEQYF,TGTGCCAGCAGTCCAACACCGTTTGAGCAGTACTTC
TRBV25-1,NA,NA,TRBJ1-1,CASRRQVNTEAFF,TGTGCCAGCAGAAGACAAGTGAACACTGAAGCTTTCTTT
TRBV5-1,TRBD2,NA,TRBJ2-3,CASSLALADTDTQYF,TGCGCCAGCAGCTTAGCACTAGCGGACACAGATACGCAGTATTTT
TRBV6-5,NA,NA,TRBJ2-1,CASVPADVVGDEQFF,TGTGCCAGCGTACCGGCAGACGTAGTTGGCGATGAGCAGTTCTTC
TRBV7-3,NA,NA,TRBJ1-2,CASSPSTGLNGYTF,TGTGCCAGCAGCCCCTCAACAGGGTTAAATGGCTACACCTTC
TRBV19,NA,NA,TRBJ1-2,CASSFPNYGYTF,TGTGCCAGTAGTTTTCCTAACTATGGCTACACCTTC
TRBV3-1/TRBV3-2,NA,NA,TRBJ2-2,CASRRTGELFF,TGTGCCAGCAGACGCACCGGGGAGCTGTTTTTT
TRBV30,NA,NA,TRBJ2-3,CAWSVVGREEADTQYF,TGTGCCTGGAGTGTAGTAGGCAGGGAAGAGGCAGATACGCAGTATTTT
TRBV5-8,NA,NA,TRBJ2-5,CASSYEHGETQYF,TGTGCCAGCAGCTACGAACATGGGGAGACCCAGTACTTC
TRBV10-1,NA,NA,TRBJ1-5,CAIPGGVGQPQHF,TGCGCCATCCCCGGAGGGGTTGGACAGCCCCAGCATTTT
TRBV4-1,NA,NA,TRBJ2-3,CASSQVGVARDTQYF,TGCGCCAGCAGCCAAGTCGGGGTAGCTAGAGATACGCAGTATTTT
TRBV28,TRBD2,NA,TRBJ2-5,CASSPFSLAGVKETQYF,TGTGCCAGCAGCCCCTTTTCTCTAGCGGGAGTCAAAGAGACCCAGTACTTC
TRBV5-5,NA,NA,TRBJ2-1,CASSYRQDSYNEQFF,TGTGCCAGCAGCTATCGACAGGACTCCTACAATGAGCAGTTCTTC
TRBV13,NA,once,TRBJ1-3,CASSPRGVENTIYF,TGTGCCAGCAGCCCCAGGGGTGTAGAAAACACCATATATTTT
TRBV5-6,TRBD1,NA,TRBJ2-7,CASSTGTGDYEQYF,TGTGCCAGCAGCACCGGGACAGGAGACTACGAGCAGTACTTC
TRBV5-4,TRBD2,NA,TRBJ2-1,CASSLRRASGGYNEQFF,TGTGCCAGCAGCTTGAGAAGGGCTAGCGGGGGGTACAATGAGCAGTTCTTC
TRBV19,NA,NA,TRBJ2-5,CASSSVRGGTETQYF,TGTGCCAGTAGTTCGGTCCGTGGCGGGACGGAGACCCAGTACTTC
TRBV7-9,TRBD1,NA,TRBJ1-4,CASNPKGGTNEKLFF,TGTGCCAGCAACCCCAAAGGGGGCACTAATGAAAAACTGTTTTTT
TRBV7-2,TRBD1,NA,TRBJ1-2,CATHYPRDRSDYGYTF,TGTGCCACCCACTACCCCAGGGACAGGTCGGACTATGGCTACACCTTC
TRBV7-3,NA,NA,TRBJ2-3,CASSLSGGFTDTQYF,TGTGCCAGCAGCTTAAGCGGGGGCTTCACAGATACGCAGTATTTT
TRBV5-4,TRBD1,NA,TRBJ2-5,CASSLDQGEGETQYF,TGTGCCAGCAGCTTGGATCAGGGGGAAGGAGAGACCCAGTACTTC
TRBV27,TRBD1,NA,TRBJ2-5,CASSIDRGWETQYF,TGTGCCAGCAGTATAGACAGGGGCTGGGAGACCCAGTACTTC
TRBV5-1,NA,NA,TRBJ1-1,CASSFGQDYTEAFF,TGCGCCAGCAGCTTCGGGCAGGACTACACTGAAGCTTTCTTT
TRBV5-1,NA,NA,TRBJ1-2,CASSLFSLGYGYTF,TGCGCCAGCAGCTTGTTCTCGCTAGGCTATGGCTACACCTTC
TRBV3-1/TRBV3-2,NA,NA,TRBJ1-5,CASSQETQSQPQHF,TGTGCCAGCAGCCAAGAAACCCAGAGTCAGCCCCAGCATTTT
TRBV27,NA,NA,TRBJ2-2,CASKGGIETGELFF,TGTGCCAGCAAGGGGGGTATAGAGACCGGGGAGCTGTTTTTT
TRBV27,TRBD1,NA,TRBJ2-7,CASSLRGPGQGTDEQYF,TGTGCCAGCAGTTTAAGGGGGCCGGGACAGGGCACCGACGAGCAGTACTTC
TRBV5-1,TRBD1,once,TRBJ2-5,CASSLEGTGLRETQYF,TGCGCCAGCAGCTTGGAAGGGACAGGGTTACGGGAGACCCAGTACTTC
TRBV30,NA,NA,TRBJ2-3,CAWSVRGPDPRDTQYF,TGTGCCTGGAGTGTACGAGGACCGGACCCCCGGGATACGCAGTATTTT
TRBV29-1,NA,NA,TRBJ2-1,CSASTQREFF,TGCAGCGCCTCGACCCAACGGGAGTTCTTC
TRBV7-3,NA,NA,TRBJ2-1,CASSLTGPNDNEQFF,TGTGCCAGCAGCTTAACAGGACCGAACGACAATGAGCAGTTCTTC
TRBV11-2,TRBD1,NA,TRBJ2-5,CASSSISGTGGGETQYF,TGTGCCAGCAGCTCCATTAGTGGGACAGGGGGAGGAGAGACCCAGTACTTC
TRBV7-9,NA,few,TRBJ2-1,CATMGRTADNEQFF,TGTGCCACCATGGGTCGGACGGCCGATAATGAGCAGTTCTTC
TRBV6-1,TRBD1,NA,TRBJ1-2,CASSEVGRGGYTF,TGTGCCAGCAGTGAAGTGGGCAGGGGGGGCTACACCTTC
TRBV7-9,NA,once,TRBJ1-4,CASSPNTLGGDEKLFF,TGTGCCAGCAGCCCAAACACCCTGGGGGGGGACGAAAAACTGTTTTTT
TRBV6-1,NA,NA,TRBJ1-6,CASSEATSSYNSPLHF,TGTGCCAGCAGTGAAGCTACGAGCTCCTATAATTCACCCCTCCACTTT
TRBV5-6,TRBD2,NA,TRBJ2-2,CASSRPEPGLAFTGELFF,TGTGCCAGCAGCCGTCCCGAACCGGGACTAGCGTTTACCGGGGAGCTGTTTTTT
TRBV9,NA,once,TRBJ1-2,CASSVVQGGYGYTF,TGTGCCAGCAGCGTAGTTCAGGGCGGGTATGGCTACACCTTC
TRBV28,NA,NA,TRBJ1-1,CASMEVMNTEAFF,TGTGCCAGCATGGAAGTTATGAACACTGAAGCTTTCTTT
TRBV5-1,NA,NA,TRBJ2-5,CASSLGGVGETQYF,TGCGCCAGCAGCTTGGGAGGGGTGGGAGAGACCCAGTACTTC
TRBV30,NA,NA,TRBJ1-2,CAWRYTYGYTF,TGTGCCTGGAGGTATACCTATGGCTACACCTTC
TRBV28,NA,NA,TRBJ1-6,CASNGSFQRAVGSPLHF,TGTGCCAGCAACGGGAGTTTTCAAAGGGCTGTCGGGTCACCCCTCCACTTT
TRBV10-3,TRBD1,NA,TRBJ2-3,CAISRDRTDTQYF,TGTGCCATCAGTCGGGACAGAACAGATACGCAGTATTTT
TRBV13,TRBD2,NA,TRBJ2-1,CASSSSGGNNEQFF,TGTGCCAGCAGCTCGAGCGGGGGCAACAATGAGCAGTTCTTC
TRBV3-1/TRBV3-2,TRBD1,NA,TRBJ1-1,CASSLRGRRNTEAFF,TGTGCCAGCAGCCTTAGGGGGCGCCGGAACACTGAAGCTTTCTTT
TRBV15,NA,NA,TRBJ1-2,CATSLENSYGYTF,TGTGCCACCAGTCTAGAAAACTCCTATGGCTACACCTTC
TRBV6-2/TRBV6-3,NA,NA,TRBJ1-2,CASSFVGRGYTF,TGTGCCAGCAGCTTCGTAGGTCGAGGCTACACCTTC
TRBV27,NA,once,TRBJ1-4,CASSLQGTGPTRGEKLFF,TGTGCCAGCAGTTTACAGGGAACAGGTCCAACTCGAGGTGAAAAACTGTTTTTT
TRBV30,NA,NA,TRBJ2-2,CAWSVRTGELFF,TGTGCCTGGAGTGTACGCACCGGGGAGCTGTTTTTT
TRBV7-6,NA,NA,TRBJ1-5,CASRSPDAQSNQPQHF,TGTGCCAGCAGGTCTCCGGACGCCCAAAGCAATCAGCCCCAGCATTTT